This TCR beta chain was profiled in a study of memory B cells and T cells in multiple sclerosis. Clones were sequenced by immunoSEQ multiplex PCR, and TCRdb holds only the in-frame ones, with some missing. The sample shows about 32,000 clones, roughly 86% of them seen only once. After stimulus-free culture, autoproliferating CFSE-dim and non-proliferating CFSE-high T cells were sequenced separately. Replicate wells were pooled after around seven days of stimulus-free culture of some 50 million CFSE-labeled PBMCs. Germline loops: CDR1 SGHNT, CDR2 YENEEA. This CDR3 has 17 residues. With V trimmed by 5 bases and J by 2 bases, 10 bases remained unmatched. With respect to this clone: Its antigen is currently unknown.

The source material was PBMCs from blood kept in culture. This receptor was identified in a human donor with multiple sclerosis. This sequence joins TRBV11-3 and TRBJ2-3; 10 nucleotides align to TRBD2. In DNA form, the CDR3 reads TGTGCCAGCAGCCTGTTCTTACTAGCGGGGTTCACAGATACGCAGTATTTT. Translated: CASSLFLLAGFTDTQYF.